The 10 T cell receptor beta chains below were found in one sample sequenced in a study of cytomegalovirus exposure and HLA in healthy donors (dated by TCRdb to the late 2010s). Libraries were constructed by the immunoSEQ multiplex PCR assay. The immuneACCESS repertoire file appears here via TCRdb, limited to in-frame rearrangements. These files lack a portion of the clones; in checked studies, under half of the deficit traces to unresolved V genes, and the cause of the others is not known. In all, the sample holds hundreds of thousands of clones, and approximately 80% of those were seen once. The ten largest account for over 12% of the sample. Sequencing input: PBMCs. Receptors were obtained from a woman aged 30 to 39 in good health and CMV-seropositive.

The genes are TRBV7-6 and TRBJ2-7; tentatively, D is TRBD2 (5 bases). CDR1 is SGHVS and CDR2 is FNYEAQ in the germline V gene. The CDR3 covers 15 residues. The germline V and J ends were trimmed by 5 bases and 2 bases, with 16 bases remaining between them. CDR3 protein: CASSGATGSAYEQYF. CDR3 bases: TGTGCCAGCAGCGGTGCTACGGGGTCCGCCTACGAGCAGTACTTC.

The chain recombines TRBV19 with TRBJ1-2; 8 bases map to TRBD1. J lost 0 bases, V lost 4 bases, and 7 bases had no gene match. From germline, CDR1 is LNHDA and CDR2 SQIVND (reference sequence). The CDR3 totals 16 residues. This chain's CDR3 is CASSRGQAFTNYGYTF. CDR3 sequence (DNA): TGTGCCAGTAGTAGGGGACAGGCCTTCACTAACTATGGCTACACCTTC.

V gene TRBV7-8 combines with J gene TRBJ2-1; 10 nucleotides match TRBD2. With V trimmed by 6 bases and J by 9 bases, 20 bases remained unmatched. The CDR3 has 18 amino acids. Germline V gene data show CDR1 as SGHVS and CDR2 as FQNEAQ. The CDR3, as DNA: TGTGCCAGCAGTCAGGAGGCTAGCGGGAGTGGGGCTAAGAGTGAGCAGTTCTTC. Translation: CASSQEASGSGAKSEQFF.

The rearrangement uses TRBV5-1 and TRBJ2-1; 10 positions match TRBD2. Germline CDR1 reads SGHRS; CDR2 reads YFSETQ. J gave up 6 bases and V 0 bases, and 15 bases lay outside the gene matches. This CDR3 is 19 amino acids long. CDR3 in DNA: TGCGCCAGCAGCTTGGCCGGTAGCGGGAGGACGACCACTCGCAATGAGCAGTTCTTC. This translates into CASSLAGSGRTTTRNEQFF.

This clone was observed once. This chain uses TRBV5-1 with TRBJ1-1, with D perhaps matching TRBD1 (6 bases). The germline CDR1 and CDR2 sequences are SGHRS and YFSETQ. Between the trimmed V and J ends, which lost 0 bases and 6 bases, there was a span of 12 bases. This CDR3 has 14 amino acids. Here the CDR3 reads CASSLVTGKAEAFF. The CDR3 region has the DNA TGCGCCAGCAGCTTGGTAACAGGGAAGGCTGAAGCTTTCTTT.

The rearrangement links TRBV29-1 to TRBJ2-2; tentatively, D is TRBD1 (6 bases). Trimming stripped 6 bases from V and 0 bases from J, with 11 bases between. Germline V CDR1 and CDR2: SQVTM, ANQGSEA. This CDR3 is 14 amino acids long. The CDR3 is CSVRDISNTGELFF. The DNA for the CDR3 is TGCAGCGTCCGGGACATATCGAACACCGGGGAGCTGTTTTTT.

This chain uses TRBV7-9 with TRBJ1-4, with TRBD1 as a possible D gene (6 bases). Germline V gene lookup returns CDR1 SEHNR and CDR2 FQNEAQ (reference sequence). The CDR3 has 15 amino acids. Deletions cut 3 bases from V and 7 bases from J, with 15 bases between. The CDR3 protein is CASSFMQGQGEKLFF. CDR3 bases: TGTGCCAGCAGCTTTATGCAGGGACAAGGTGAAAAACTGTTTTTT.

The chain combines TRBV28 with TRBJ1-1, with D possibly matching TRBD1 (6 bases). The CDR3 is made up of 15 amino acids. V was pared by 2 bases and J by 2 bases, with 12 bases between. Germline CDR1 and CDR2: MDHEN and SYDVKM. The CDR3 DNA reads as TGTGCCAGCAGTTTAGTCGGACAGACAAACACTGAAGCTTTCTTT. Translated: CASSLVGQTNTEAFF.

In this sample, this clone turned up once. This chain links TRBV5-6 with TRBJ1-2, with D tentatively TRBD1 (6 bases). This CDR3 contains 17 residues. V dropped 0 bases and J dropped 4 bases, with 19 bases sitting between them. The V gene's germline CDR1 is SGHDT and CDR2 YYEEEE. Here the CDR3 reads CASSLAQDRLTGYGYTF. CDR3 nucleotides: TGTGCCAGCAGCTTGGCCCAGGACAGACTAACGGGCTATGGCTACACCTTC.

V is TRBV5-1 and J is TRBJ2-3, with D maybe TRBD2 (6 bases). Germline CDR1 SGHRS, CDR2 YFSETQ. CDR3 length: 13 residues. Trimming cost V 5 bases and J 6 bases, with 13 bases left between them. Here the CDR3 DNA reads TGCGCCAGCAGATATAACCGGGAGGATACGCAGTATTTT. Translating it yields CASRYNREDTQYF.